Here is one T cell receptor (beta chain) with its context. The sample comes from a study of CD8+CD57+ T cells in acquired aplastic anemia. Genomic DNA served as template for TCR beta VDJ and CDR3 profiling. TCRdb reanalysed the reads using MiXCR and keeps one entry per CDR3 protein. The sample includes 200,000 to 250,000 distinct CDR3 sequences, under 50% of them seen just once. The V and J ends lost 4 bases and 2 bases, in that order; junction bases with no gene match: 3. The CDR3 spans 13 residues. Germline CDR1 SQVTM, CDR2 ANQGSEA. Before being chosen for sequencing, patients had shown CD8+CD57+ cell expansion by flow cytometry.

This clonotype originated in a human donor with aplastic anemia. The chain joins TRBV29-1 to TRBJ2-7, with 9 bases aligning to TRBD1. Sequenced: sorted CD4+, CD8+, or CD8+CD57+ T cells (not recorded which) from PBMCs. CDR3 sequence (DNA): TGCAGCGTTGCGGACAGGGGCCCCTACGAGCAGTACTTC. Translated: CSVADRGPYEQYF.